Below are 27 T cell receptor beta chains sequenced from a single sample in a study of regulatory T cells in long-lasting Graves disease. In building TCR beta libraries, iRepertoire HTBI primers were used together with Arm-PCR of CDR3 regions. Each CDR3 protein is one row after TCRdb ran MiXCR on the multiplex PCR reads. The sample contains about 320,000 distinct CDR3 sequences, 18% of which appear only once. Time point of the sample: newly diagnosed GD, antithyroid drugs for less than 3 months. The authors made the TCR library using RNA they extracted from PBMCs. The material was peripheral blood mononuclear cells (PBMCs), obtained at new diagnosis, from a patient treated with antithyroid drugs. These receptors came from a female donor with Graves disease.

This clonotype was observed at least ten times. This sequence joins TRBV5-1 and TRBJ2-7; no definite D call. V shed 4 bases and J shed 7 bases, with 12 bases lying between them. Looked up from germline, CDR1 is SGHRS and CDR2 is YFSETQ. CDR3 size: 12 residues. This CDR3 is CASSIKVGEQYF. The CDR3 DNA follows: TGCGCCAGCAGCATCAAAGTCGGGGAGCAGTACTTC.

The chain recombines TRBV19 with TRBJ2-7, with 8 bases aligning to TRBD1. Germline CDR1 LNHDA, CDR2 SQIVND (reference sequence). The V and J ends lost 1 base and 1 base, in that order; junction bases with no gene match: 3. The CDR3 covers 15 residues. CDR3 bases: TGTGCCAGTAGTATAGGGGACAGGTGGTCCTACGAGCAGTACTTC. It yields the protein CASSIGDRWSYEQYF.

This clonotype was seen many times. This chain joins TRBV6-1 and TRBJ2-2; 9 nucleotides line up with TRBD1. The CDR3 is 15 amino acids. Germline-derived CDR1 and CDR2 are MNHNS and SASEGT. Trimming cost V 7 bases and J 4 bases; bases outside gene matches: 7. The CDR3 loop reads CASTKQGAGTGELFF. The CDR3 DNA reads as TGTGCCAGCACCAAACAGGGGGCGGGCACCGGGGAGCTGTTTTTT.

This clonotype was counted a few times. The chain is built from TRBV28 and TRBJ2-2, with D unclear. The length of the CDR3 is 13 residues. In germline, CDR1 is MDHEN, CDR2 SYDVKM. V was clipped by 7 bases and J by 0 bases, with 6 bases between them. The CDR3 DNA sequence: TGTGCCAGCACCGCGGCGAACACCGGGGAGCTGTTTTTT. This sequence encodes CASTAANTGELFF.

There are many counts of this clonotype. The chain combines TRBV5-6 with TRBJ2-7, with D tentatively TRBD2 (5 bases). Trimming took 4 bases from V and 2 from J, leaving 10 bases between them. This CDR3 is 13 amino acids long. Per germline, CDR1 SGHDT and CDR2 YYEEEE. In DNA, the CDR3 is TGTGCCAGCAGCCCCCAGAGGGCCTACGAGCAGTACTTC. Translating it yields CASSPQRAYEQYF.

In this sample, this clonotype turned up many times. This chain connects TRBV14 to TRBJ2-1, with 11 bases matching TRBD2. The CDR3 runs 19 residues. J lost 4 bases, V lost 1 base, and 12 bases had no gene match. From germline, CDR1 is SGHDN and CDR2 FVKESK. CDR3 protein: CASSQVVGLAGGIYNEQFF. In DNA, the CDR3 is TGTGCCAGCAGCCAAGTCGTCGGGTTAGCGGGAGGGATTTACAATGAGCAGTTCTTC.

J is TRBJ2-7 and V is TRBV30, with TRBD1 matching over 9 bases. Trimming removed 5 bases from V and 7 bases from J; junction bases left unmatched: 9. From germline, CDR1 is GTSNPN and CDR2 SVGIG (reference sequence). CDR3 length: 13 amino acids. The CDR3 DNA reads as TGTGCCTGGGAGGGACAGGGAGTAGGAGAGCAGTACTTC. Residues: CAWEGQGVGEQYF.

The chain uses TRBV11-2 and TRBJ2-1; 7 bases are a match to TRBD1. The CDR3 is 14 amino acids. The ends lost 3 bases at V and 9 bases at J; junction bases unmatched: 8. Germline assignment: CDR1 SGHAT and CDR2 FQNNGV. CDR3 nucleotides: TGTGCCAGCAGCTTTTTAGAGGGGGCGGTTGAGCAGTTCTTC. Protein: CASSFLEGAVEQFF.

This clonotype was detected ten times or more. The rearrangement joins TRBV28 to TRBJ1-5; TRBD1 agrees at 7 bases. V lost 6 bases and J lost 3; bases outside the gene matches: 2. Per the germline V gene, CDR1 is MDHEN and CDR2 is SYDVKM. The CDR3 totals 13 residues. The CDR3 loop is CASRGQLNQPQHF. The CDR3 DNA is TGTGCCAGCAGGGGACAGCTCAATCAGCCCCAGCATTTT.

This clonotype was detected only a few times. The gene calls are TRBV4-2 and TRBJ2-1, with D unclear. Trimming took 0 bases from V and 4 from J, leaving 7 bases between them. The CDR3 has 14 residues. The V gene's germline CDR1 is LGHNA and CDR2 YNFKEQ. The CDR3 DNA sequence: TGTGCCAGCAGCCAAGATTCGGCGTACAATGAGCAGTTCTTC. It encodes CASSQDSAYNEQFF.

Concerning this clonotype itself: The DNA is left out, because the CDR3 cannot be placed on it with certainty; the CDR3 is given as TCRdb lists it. This chain's CDR3 is CRATPGYEQYFGPGTRGYEQYF. The chain couples TRBV20-1 to TRBJ2-7; the table calls TRBD1, which could not be checked here. CDR1 and CDR2 (germline): DFQATT, SNEGSKA (reference sequence). The CDR3 adds up to 22 amino acids, both ends counted.

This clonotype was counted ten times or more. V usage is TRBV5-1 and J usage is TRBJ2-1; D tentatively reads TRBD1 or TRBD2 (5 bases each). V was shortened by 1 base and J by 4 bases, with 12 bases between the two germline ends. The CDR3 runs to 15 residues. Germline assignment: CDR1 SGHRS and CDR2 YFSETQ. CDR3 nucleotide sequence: TGCGCCAGCAGCTTGTCTGGGGGTGATTACAATGAGCAGTTCTTC. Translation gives CASSLSGGDYNEQFF.

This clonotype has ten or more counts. The CDR3 here is CASSLRETRSTDTQYF. The CDR3 nucleotides are TGTGCCAGCAGCTTAAGGGAGACCAGAAGCACAGATACGCAGTATTTT. The chain carries TRBV13 and TRBJ2-3; TRBD2 might be the D (5 bases). Trimming took 2 bases from V and 0 from J, leaving 12 bases between them. CDR3 length equals 16 residues. In germline, CDR1 is PRHDT, CDR2 FYEKMQ (reference sequence).

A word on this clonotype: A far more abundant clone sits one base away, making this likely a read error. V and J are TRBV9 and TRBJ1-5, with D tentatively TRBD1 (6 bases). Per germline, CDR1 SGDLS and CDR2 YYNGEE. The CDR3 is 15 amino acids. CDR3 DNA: TGTGCCAGCACCGACCCAGGGGTTAGCAATCAGCCCCAGAATTTT. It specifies CASTDPGVSNQPQNF.

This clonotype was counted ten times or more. The CDR3 protein is CSGSWGVDQETQYF. In DNA, the CDR3 is TGCAGCGGGAGTTGGGGGGTTGACCAAGAGACCCAGTACTTC. The rearrangement uses TRBV20-1 and TRBJ2-5; tentative D call: TRBD2 (6 bases). CDR1 is DFQATT, CDR2 SNEGSKA, per germline (reference sequence). The CDR3 extends over 14 amino acids.

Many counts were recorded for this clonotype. DNA of the CDR3: TGCAGTGCTAGTAAGGGGACAGGGGACTACGAGCAGTACTTC. Translation gives CSASKGTGDYEQYF. This chain links TRBV20-1 with TRBJ2-7, with TRBD1 matching over 10 bases. Germline V gives CDR1 DFQATT, CDR2 SNEGSKA (reference sequence). The CDR3 runs to 14 residues. Germline trimming cut 3 bases from V and 3 bases from J; bases unmatched to any gene: 5.

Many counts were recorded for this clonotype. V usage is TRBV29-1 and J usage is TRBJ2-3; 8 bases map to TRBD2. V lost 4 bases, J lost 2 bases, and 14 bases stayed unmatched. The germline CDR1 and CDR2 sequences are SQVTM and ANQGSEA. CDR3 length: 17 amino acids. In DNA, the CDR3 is TGCAGCGTTGCAGGCTTAACTAGCGGAGAAACCACAGATACGCAGTATTTT. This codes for CSVAGLTSGETTDTQYF.

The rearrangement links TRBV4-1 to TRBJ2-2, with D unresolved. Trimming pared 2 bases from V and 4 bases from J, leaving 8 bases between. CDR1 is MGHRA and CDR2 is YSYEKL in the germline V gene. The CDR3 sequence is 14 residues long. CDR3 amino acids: CASSQPGLTGELFF. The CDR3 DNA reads TGCGCCAGCAGCCAACCCGGGCTCACCGGGGAGCTGTTTTTT.

Here the CDR3 reads CASSLAGARSSYNEQFF. Written as DNA, the CDR3 is TGTGCCAGCAGCTTAGCGGGGGCGAGGAGTTCCTACAATGAGCAGTTCTTC. The chain employs TRBV7-3 and TRBJ2-1; weak D call: TRBD2 (7 bases). Trimming pared 2 bases from V and 1 base from J, leaving 15 bases between. The CDR3 is made up of 17 amino acids. Germline lookup yields CDR1 SGHTA and CDR2 FQGTGA.

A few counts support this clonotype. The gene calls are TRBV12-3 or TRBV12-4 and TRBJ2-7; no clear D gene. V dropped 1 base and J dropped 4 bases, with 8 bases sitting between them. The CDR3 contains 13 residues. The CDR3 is CASSLGFFYEQYF. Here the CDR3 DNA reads TGTGCCAGCAGTTTAGGATTTTTTTACGAGCAGTACTTC.

CDR3 sequence: CASSRWVAGDSGELFF. DNA of the CDR3: TGTGCCAGCAGCCGATGGGTAGCGGGAGACAGCGGGGAGCTGTTTTTT. The chain combines TRBV7-9 with TRBJ2-2, with TRBD2 matching 9 bases. There are 16 residues in the CDR3. CDR1 and CDR2 from the germline V gene are SEHNR and FQNEAQ (reference sequence). Trimming cost V 5 bases and J 7 bases; bases outside gene matches: 11.

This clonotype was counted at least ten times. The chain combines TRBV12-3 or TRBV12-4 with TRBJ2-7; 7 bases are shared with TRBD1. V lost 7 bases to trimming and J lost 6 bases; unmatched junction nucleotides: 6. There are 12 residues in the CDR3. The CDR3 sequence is CASTQGTREQYF. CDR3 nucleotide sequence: TGTGCCAGCACACAGGGGACCCGCGAGCAGTACTTC.

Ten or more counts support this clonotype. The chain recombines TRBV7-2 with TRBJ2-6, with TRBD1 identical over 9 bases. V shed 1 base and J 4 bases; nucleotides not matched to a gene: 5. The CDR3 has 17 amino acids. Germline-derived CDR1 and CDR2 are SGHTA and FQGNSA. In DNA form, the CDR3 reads TGTGCCAGCAGCTTAGTGGGACAGGGTGCCGGGGCCAACGTCCTGACTTTC. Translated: CASSLVGQGAGANVLTF.

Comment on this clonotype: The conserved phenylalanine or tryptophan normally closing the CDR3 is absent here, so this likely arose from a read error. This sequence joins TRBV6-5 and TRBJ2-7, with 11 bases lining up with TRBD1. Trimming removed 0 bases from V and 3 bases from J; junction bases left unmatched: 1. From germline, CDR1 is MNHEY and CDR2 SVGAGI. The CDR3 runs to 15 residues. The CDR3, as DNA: TGTGCCAGCAGTTACTCGGGACAGGGGGGCTACGAGCAGTACTTG. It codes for CASSYSGQGGYEQYL.

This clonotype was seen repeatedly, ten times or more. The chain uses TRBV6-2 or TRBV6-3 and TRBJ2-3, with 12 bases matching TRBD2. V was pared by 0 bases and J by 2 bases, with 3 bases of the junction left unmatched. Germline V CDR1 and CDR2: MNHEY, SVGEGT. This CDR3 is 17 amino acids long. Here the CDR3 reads CASSYSTSGSVTDTQYF. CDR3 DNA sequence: TGTGCCAGCAGTTACTCGACTAGCGGGAGTGTCACAGATACGCAGTATTTT.

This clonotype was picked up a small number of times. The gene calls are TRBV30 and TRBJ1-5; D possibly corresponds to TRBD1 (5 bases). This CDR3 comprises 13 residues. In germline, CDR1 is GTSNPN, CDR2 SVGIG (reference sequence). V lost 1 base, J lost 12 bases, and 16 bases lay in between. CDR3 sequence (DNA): TGTGCCTGGAGTGCGCAGGGCATCATGCTCCAGCATTTT. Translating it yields CAWSAQGIMLQHF.

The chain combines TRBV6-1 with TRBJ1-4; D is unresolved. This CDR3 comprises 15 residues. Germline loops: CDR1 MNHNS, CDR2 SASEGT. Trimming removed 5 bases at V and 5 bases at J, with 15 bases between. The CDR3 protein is CASSHTPSENEKLFF. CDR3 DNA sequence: TGTGCCAGCAGTCATACCCCGTCAGAAAATGAAAAACTGTTTTTT.